These 5 T cell receptor beta chains originate from one sample sequenced in a study of cytomegalovirus exposure and HLA in healthy donors. The PCR ran on 60 Vbeta and 13 Jbeta primers. The protocol was immunoSEQ multiplex PCR, while the TCRdb copy is restricted to in-frame clones and leaves out a portion. Of 200,000 to 250,000 clones detected, approximately 80% appear once; the ten largest clones hold around 3%. Sample: PBMCs. The receptors stem from a man aged 25-40 years in good health and CMV-seronegative.

J is TRBJ1-6 and V is TRBV28, with TRBD1 identical over 7 bases. CDR3 size: 15 residues. J gave up 3 bases and V 6 bases, and 5 bases lay outside the gene matches. The germline V gene has CDR1 MDHEN and CDR2 SYDVKM. The DNA of the CDR3 is TGTGCCAGCAGCCCTGGGACAGTCTATAATTCACCCCTCCACTTT. Its protein is CASSPGTVYNSPLHF. The full variable domain, with the rest looked up from reference TRBV28 and TRBJ1-6, is DVKVTQSSRYLVKRTGEKVFLECVQDMDHENMFWYRQDPGLGLRLIYFSYDVKMKEKGDIPEGYSVSREKKERFSLILESASTNQTSMYLCASSPGTVYNSPLHFGNGTRLTVT.

This chain uses TRBV5-1 with TRBJ1-1; D possibly corresponds to TRBD1 (6 bases). This CDR3 is 17 amino acids long. Germline V lookup: CDR1 SGHRS, CDR2 YFSETQ. The V gene lost 3 bases and the J gene lost 6 bases, with 24 bases spanning the gap. DNA of the CDR3: TGCGCCAGCAGCTACGACCCCACAGGGCTAAAAAGCTCTGAAGCTTTCTTT. It encodes CASSYDPTGLKSSEAFF.

This clone was counted only a few times. This chain joins TRBV27 and TRBJ1-1; no definite D call. The CDR3 runs to 14 residues. The V end lost 6 bases, the J end lost 2 bases, and 13 bases lay between the germline ends. CDR1 and CDR2 (germline): MNHEY, SMNVEV (reference sequence). This chain's CDR3 is CASRMPGANTEAFF. The CDR3 region has the DNA TGTGCCAGCAGGATGCCGGGAGCTAACACTGAAGCTTTCTTT.

The chain links TRBV4-3 to TRBJ2-7, with 8 bases aligning to TRBD2. Germline-derived CDR1 and CDR2 are LGHNA and YSLEER. With 0 bases clipped from V and 2 bases from J, the junction kept 3 bases outside the gene matches. CDR3 length: 15 residues. CDR3 sequence reads: CASSQDRGLAYEQYF. CDR3 nucleotide sequence: TGCGCCAGCAGCCAAGATCGGGGACTAGCCTACGAGCAGTACTTC.

This clone was picked up one time. CDR3 bases: TGTGCCAGCAGCTTAGGGGGACAGTTTAACTATGGCTACACCTTC. It is translated as CASSLGGQFNYGYTF. The chain is built from TRBV7-9 and TRBJ1-2; 7 nucleotides agree with TRBD1. The CDR3 has 15 residues. The V segment lost 1 base and the J segment 1 base; nucleotides outside the gene matches: 3. Germline values: CDR1 SEHNR, CDR2 FQNEAQ (reference sequence). The full variable domain, in which reference TRBV7-9 and TRBJ1-2 provide the parts outside the CDR3, is DTGVSQNPRHKITKRGQNVTFRCDPISEHNRLYWYRQTLGQGPEFLTYFQNEAQLEKSRLLSDRFSAERPKGSFSTLEIQRTEQGDSAMYLCASSLGGQFNYGYTFGSGTRLTVV.